This TCR beta chain stems from a study of T cells expressing NK-cell markers. Whole-study context: Obtained from sorted CD3+CD56+NKG2C+, CD3+CD56+NKG2C- and CD3+CD56-NKG2C+ T cells were the TCR beta repertoires. One of the eight sequenced donors was seronegative, whereas the other seven were HCMV-seropositive.

Turning to this clonotype: The antigen is unknown.

Overall study findings and caveats: Expanded NKG2C+ T cell clones had unclear HCMV specificity. These same clonotypes (in several donors) also led the CD3+CD56-NKG2C+ fraction.

TCRdb re-called the 5' RACE reads; one entry per CDR3 protein, DNA not given. The sample holds some 340,000 distinct CDR3 sequences. This CDR3 spans 13 amino acids. The germline gives CDR1 SQVTM, CDR2 ANQGSEA. The chain recombines TRBV29-1 with TRBJ2-1. Input material: blood T cells: a sorted CD56 or NKG2C T cell subset, CD4+ or CD8+ T cells, or bulk PBMC T cells (not recorded which). This clonotype was sampled from a man aged 18-69 years in good health. CDR3: CSVKRFWNNEQFF.